The T cell receptor beta chain under discussion was sequenced for a study of T cells after yellow fever vaccination (dated by TCRdb to about 2019). General notes on the study: The SMART-Seq v4 Ultra Low Input RNA kit was used to prepare libraries from fractions with low cell numbers. To follow T-cell clones before and after primary and booster YFV17D yellow fever vaccination, bulk TCR alpha and beta repertoires were sequenced over time. Two healthy male donors, one aged 18 to 30 and one aged 30 to 40 years, were included in the cohort. Blood samples were taken at several timepoints before and after primary and secondary immunization, and bulk PBMC replicates and cell subsets were isolated. The paper as a whole reports these results and caveats: A small share of clonotypes occurred in both CD4 and CD8 compartments, likely arising from convergent recombination. Because the study included only a couple of donors, the extent to which the findings can be generalized is limited. Most clones expanded after primary vaccination were re-detected after the booster (almost 97% of CD4 and around 88% of CD8), suggesting broad memory maintenance. Computational filtering was needed because FACS-sorted repertoires could contain abundant contaminating clonotypes from the bulk population. The secondary T-cell response was found to be weaker but faster than the primary response, with a peak reached on day 5 rather than on day 15.

The intended sense of this specimen's treatment or condition label: live attenuated yellow fever vaccine strain. At each blood-draw timepoint, two biological replicates of bulk PBMCs were obtained. PBMCs were isolated from peripheral blood using a standard Ficoll-Paque protocol. TriZol was used to extract RNA from bulk PBMCs, CD4 and CD8 fractions, and dextramer-positive and dextramer-negative fractions. TCR cDNA was synthesized by 5'RACE template switching, through which a universal primer site and unique molecular identifiers were introduced. cDNA synthesis was primed from both the TCR alpha and TCR beta constant segments. Library amplification involved two PCR steps, and the second step added sample barcodes and sequencing adapters. Sequencing of libraries was done on Illumina HiSeq 2500 (2x100 bp) or NovaSeq (2x150 bp). Per the authors' processing: MIGEC was used to demultiplex reads and collapse the reads into UMI consensus sequences, and MiXCR was used for V(D)J alignment. Vaccine-responding clonotypes were defined with edgeR using replicate PBMC samples, requiring FDR below 0.01 and a log2 fold change above 5 up to day 15. Bulk clonotypes were assigned CD4 or CD8 identity according to which sequenced CD4 or CD8 repertoire held them at higher abundance. TCRdb applied fastp at Q25 and MiXCR to the public reads, then kept only in-frame beta chains. Entries that share a CDR3 protein sequence are merged under the most common genes and DNA. TCRdb, not the authors, supplied the V and J calls. The sample data list some 600,000 distinct CDR3 sequences, and 9% to 15% of these were observed just once. Around 14% of the sample rests with the top ten.

Trimmed from V: 2 bases; trimmed from J: 4 bases; junction bases lacking a gene match: 12. CDR1 DFQATT and CDR2 SNEGSKA were looked up in the germline V gene (reference sequence). The CDR3 contains 16 residues, cysteine and phenylalanine counted. CDR3 DNA is the only sequence kept; it has 48 bases, read in frame from the first base. This clonotype was observed a handful of times. The target of this receptor is not known. No much larger clone exists at a distance of one base, and base qualities are not known. The TCR comes from a man aged 30-40 years who received the YFV17D yellow fever vaccine. Material: PBMCs, obtained on the day of the yellow fever booster vaccination. This receptor chain uses TRBV20-1 and TRBJ2-3, and 7 bases in between align with TRBD2. At the DNA level, the sequence is TGCAGTGCTAGAAAGGACTGGGTAGCGGGTTCAGATACGCAGTATTTT. Its translation is CSARKDWVAGSDTQYF.